This T cell receptor beta chain was captured in a study of blood T cells in healthy people across ages. At the level of the study: Every two T cells gave about one barcoded beta molecule via template switching.

Study results and caveats: Naive CD4+ cells and diversity were both higher in long-lived donors than in aged donors. The unknown donor CMV status may have confounded expanded clonotype changes.

In regard to this clonotype: Its antigen is unidentified.

A second PCR, run for about 6 to 12 cycles, used a sample-barcoded 5' primer plus a J-beta primer mix. MiXCR, run by TCRdb on the 5' RACE reads, gives a single entry per CDR3 protein. Of some 880,000 distinct CDR3 sequences listed, roughly 40% are singletons. The TCR originated in a man younger than 30 in good health. Sequences were obtained from blood.

CDR3 nucleotides: TGCAGTGTTAACCGGGACTTCCCCTACAATGAGCAGTTCTTC. Translated: CSVNRDFPYNEQFF. The chain carries TRBV20-1 and TRBJ2-1; D is possibly TRBD2 (6 bases). The germline V gene has CDR1 DFQATT and CDR2 SNEGSKA (reference sequence). V lost 7 bases to trimming and J lost 2 bases, with 15 bases between them. The CDR3 sequence is 14 residues long.